Listed below are T cell receptor beta chains from one sample, sequenced in a study of OX40 agonist ivuxolimab in advanced cancers. This table comes from immunoSEQ multiplex PCR, and its TCRdb copy is limited to in-frame clones, with some not included. The sample consists of tens of thousands of clones, 87% of them appearing once. The starting material was CD4+ or CD8+ T cells sorted from blood, obtained in a trial of the OX40 agonist ivuxolimab. Every receptor here comes from an adult with an advanced solid tumor such as melanoma, head and neck, liver or kidney cancer. CDR3s include the opening cysteine and the closing phenylalanine or tryptophan. A D gene is named only where the DNA matches it firmly. Clone size is stated in some rows and not others, as once, few, many or a class when expanded.

TRBV6-6	TRBJ2-7	-	-	CASSRGDRGYEQYF	TGTGCCAGCAGTCGCGGGGACAGAGGCTACGAGCAGTACTTC
TRBV18	TRBJ1-1	-	-	CASSPPNPEGEAFF	TGTGCCAGCTCACCACCGAATCCGGAGGGTGAAGCTTTCTTT
TRBV4-1	TRBJ1-2	-	-	CASSQETEHVNLYGYTF	TGCGCCAGCAGCCAAGAGACTGAACACGTAAACCTCTATGGCTACACCTTC
TRBV28	TRBJ1-2	TRBD1	-	CASTYRGAGGVSYGYTF	TGTGCCAGCACCTATCGGGGGGCAGGGGGAGTTAGCTATGGCTACACCTTC
TRBV7-2	TRBJ2-7	-	-	CASSSLGYEQYF	TGTGCCAGCAGCTCACTGGGCTACGAGCAGTACTTC
TRBV7-9	TRBJ2-3	TRBD2	-	CASSVRLAGSTDTQYF	TGTGCCAGCAGCGTCCGACTAGCGGGGAGCACAGATACGCAGTATTTT
TRBV5-1	TRBJ2-1	-	-	CASSLEHWGNEQFF	TGCGCCAGCAGCTTGGAACACTGGGGCAATGAGCAGTTCTTC
TRBV10-3	TRBJ2-2	TRBD1	-	CATSDRPSELFF	TGTGCCACCTCGGACAGGCCGTCGGAGCTGTTTTTT
TRBV11-3	TRBJ2-1	-	-	CASSLESGFRNEQFF	TGTGCCAGCAGCTTAGAATCGGGGTTTAGGAATGAGCAGTTCTTC
TRBV29-1	TRBJ2-1	-	-	CSVQSTGMGEQFF	TGCAGCGTGCAATCGACAGGCATGGGTGAGCAGTTCTTC
TRBV7-9	TRBJ2-7	TRBD2	-	CASSSTSGRAYEQYF	TGTGCCAGCAGCTCGACTAGCGGGAGGGCGTACGAGCAGTACTTC
TRBV5-5	TRBJ1-3	-	-	CASSLAGGNTIYF	TGTGCCAGCAGCTTGGCGGGCGGAAACACCATATATTTT
TRBV5-1	TRBJ2-1	TRBD2	-	CASSLAGGHDEQFF	TGCGCCAGCAGTCTAGCGGGAGGGCATGATGAGCAGTTCTTC
TRBV5-6	TRBJ2-7	TRBD1	-	CASSWIGTDLDEQYF	TGTGCCAGCAGCTGGATCGGGACAGACTTAGACGAGCAGTACTTC
TRBV6-5	TRBJ2-7	TRBD2	-	CASTDYGGRSDEQYF	TGTGCCAGCACCGACTATGGCGGGAGGTCAGACGAGCAGTACTTC
TRBV4-2	TRBJ1-5	-	once	CASSQEPMKRGVRDNQPQHF	TGTGCCAGCAGCCAGGAGCCGATGAAACGGGGGGTAAGAGACAATCAGCCCCAGCATTTT
TRBV5-1	TRBJ2-2	-	-	CASSPLRETGELFF	TGCGCCAGCAGCCCGTTAAGGGAAACCGGGGAGCTGTTTTTT
TRBV28	TRBJ1-4	TRBD1	once	CASSTGQGATNEKLFF	TGTGCCAGCAGTACCGGACAGGGTGCAACTAATGAAAAACTGTTTTTT
TRBV29-1	TRBJ2-7	TRBD1	-	CSVEVGGQGYEQYF	TGCAGCGTTGAGGTTGGGGGACAGGGTTACGAGCAGTACTTC
TRBV4-1	TRBJ1-4	TRBD1	-	CASSQNRGVNEKLFF	TGCGCCAGCAGCCAGAACAGGGGAGTAAACGAAAAACTGTTTTTT
TRBV10-1	TRBJ2-2	-	-	CASSESRAANNYGELFF	TGCGCCAGCAGTGAGTCTAGGGCAGCAAATAACTACGGGGAGCTGTTTTTT
TRBV6-5	TRBJ1-5	-	-	CASSTGTSGQPQHF	TGTGCCAGCAGTACCGGGACCTCGGGCCAGCCCCAGCATTTT